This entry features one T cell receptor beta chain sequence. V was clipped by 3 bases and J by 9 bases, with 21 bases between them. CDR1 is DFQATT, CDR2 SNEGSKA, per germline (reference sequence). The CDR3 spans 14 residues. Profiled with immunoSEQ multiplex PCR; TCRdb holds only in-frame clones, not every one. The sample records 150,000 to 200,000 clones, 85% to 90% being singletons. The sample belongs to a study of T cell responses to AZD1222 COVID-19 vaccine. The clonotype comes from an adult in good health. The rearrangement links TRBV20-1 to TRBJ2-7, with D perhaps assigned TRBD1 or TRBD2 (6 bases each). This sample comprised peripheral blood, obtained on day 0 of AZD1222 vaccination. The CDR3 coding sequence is TGCAGTGCTAGTGTCTCGGGGGCCCCGCTCGGGCAGTACGTC. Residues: CSASVSGAPLGQYV.